The clone carrying this T cell receptor beta chain occurred a few times. The antigen remains unidentified. The record originates from a study of post-analysis software for immune sequencing data. Whole-study results and caveats: A few TRBV segments were significantly more frequent in patients than in controls. TRBV5-6, TRBV5-1 and TRBV20-1 were among these segments.

V was cut by 0 bases and J by 6 bases, with 6 bases left in between. The CDR3 sequence is 12 residues long. CDR1 and CDR2 from the germline V gene are SEHNR and FQNEAQ (reference sequence). TCR beta cDNA libraries had unique molecular identifiers. Each CDR3 protein gets one entry after TCRdb re-called the PCR reads with MiXCR. The sample yields about 160,000 distinct CDR3 sequences, 36% seen once. The receptor was isolated from a girl aged 5-17 years with multiple sclerosis. The chain employs TRBV7-9 and TRBJ2-7; D is uncertain. The specimen comprised blood, sampled after autologous hematopoietic stem cell transplantation. Written as DNA, the CDR3 is TGTGCCAGCAGCTTAGCCCAGTCCGAGCAGTACTTC. Protein sequence: CASSLAQSEQYF.